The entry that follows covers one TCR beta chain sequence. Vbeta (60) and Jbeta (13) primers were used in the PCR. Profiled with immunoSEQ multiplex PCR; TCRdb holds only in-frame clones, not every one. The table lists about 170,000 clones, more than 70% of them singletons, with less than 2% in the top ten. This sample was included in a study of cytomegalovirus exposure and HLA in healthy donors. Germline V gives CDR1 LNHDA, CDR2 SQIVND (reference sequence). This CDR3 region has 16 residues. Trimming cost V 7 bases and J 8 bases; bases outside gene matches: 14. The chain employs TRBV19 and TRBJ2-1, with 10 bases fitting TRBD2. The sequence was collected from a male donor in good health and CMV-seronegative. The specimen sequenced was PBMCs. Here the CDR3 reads CASMAQREGREDEQFF. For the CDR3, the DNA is TGTGCCAGTATGGCCCAGCGGGAGGGCCGGGAAGATGAGCAGTTCTTC.